This T cell receptor (beta chain) was identified in a study of response to subunit inactivated influenza vaccine. TCRdb used MiXCR to reprocess the RT-PCR reads, holding one entry per CDR3 protein. The sample includes roughly 650,000 distinct CDR3 sequences, 15% to 17% of them seen just once. With respect to this clonotype: Its target is not known.

Study-level points and caveats: The authors suggested that every seasonal influenza vaccination recruits few new T cells.

Germline V gene data show CDR1 as MDHEN and CDR2 as SYDVKM. The length of the CDR3 is 15 residues. The ends were cut back, 5 bases at V and 0 bases at J, with 11 bases in the middle. This clonotype was obtained from a man in his fifties or sixties who received an inactivated influenza vaccine. This chain links TRBV28 with TRBJ1-5; D ambiguous. Material: PBMCs from blood, obtained approximately 12 days after vaccination. CDR3 sequence reads: CASSAGYYSNQPQHF. DNA for the CDR3: TGTGCCAGCAGTGCGGGGTACTATAGCAATCAGCCCCAGCATTTT.